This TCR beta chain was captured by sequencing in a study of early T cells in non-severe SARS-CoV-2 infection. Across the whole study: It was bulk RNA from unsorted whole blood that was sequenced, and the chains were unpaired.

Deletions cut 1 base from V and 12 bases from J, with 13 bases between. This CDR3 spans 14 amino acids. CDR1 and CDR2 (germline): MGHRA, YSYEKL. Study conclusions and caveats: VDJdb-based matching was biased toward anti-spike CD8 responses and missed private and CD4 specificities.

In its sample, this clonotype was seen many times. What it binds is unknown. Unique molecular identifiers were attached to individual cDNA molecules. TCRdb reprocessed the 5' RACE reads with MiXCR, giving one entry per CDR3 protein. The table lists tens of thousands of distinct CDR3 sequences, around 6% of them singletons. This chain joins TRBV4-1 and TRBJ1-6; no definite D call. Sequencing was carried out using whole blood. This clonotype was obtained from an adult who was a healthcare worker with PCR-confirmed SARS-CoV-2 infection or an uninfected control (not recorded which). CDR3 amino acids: CASSQALNSLPLHF. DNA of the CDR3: TGCGCCAGCAGCCAAGCTCTGAATTCCCTACCCCTCCACTTT.